Below are 11 T cell receptor beta chains sequenced from a single sample in a study of a mutant IDH1 vaccine in newly diagnosed glioma. Documented time point: baseline, week 1 (first vaccination visit). Treatment in this sample: pre-vaccination baseline after standard-of-care therapy. Sequenced by immunoSEQ multiplex PCR; TCRdb stores in-frame clones only, minus some. In the table there are approximately 16,000 clones, roughly 95% of which are singletons. The source material was peripheral blood mononuclear cells (PBMCs), sampled from a glioma patient treated with radiotherapy, temozolomide or both. All receptors come from a woman aged 18-35 years with glioma. Some clones in this sample may be carry-over from other donors' samples.

V gene TRBV11-2 combines with J gene TRBJ1-1; possible D gene TRBD1, 6 bases. Germline V gene sequence: CDR1 SGHAT, CDR2 FQNNGV. The CDR3 covers 15 residues. The germline V and J ends were trimmed by 5 bases and 0 bases, with 13 bases remaining between them. The CDR3 nucleotides are TGTGCCAGCAGCCCTCTGAGGACAGTGAACACTGAAGCTTTCTTT. Encoded protein: CASSPLRTVNTEAFF.

About this clone: At one end the junction does not follow the germline gene, possibly because of a read error. The rearrangement joins TRBV5-6 to TRBJ1-4, with D maybe TRBD1 (5 bases). CDR3 length: 11 residues. Per germline, CDR1 SGHDT and CDR2 YYEEEE. CDR3 in DNA: TGTGCCAGCAGCTTGGATTGGGACCGGGTTTTT. The encoded protein is CASSLDWDRVF.

DNA of the CDR3: TGTGCCAGCAGTTACGCCTATCTACAGGGCTACGAGCAGTACTTC. It specifies CASSYAYLQGYEQYF. V gene TRBV6-6 combines with J gene TRBJ2-7; TRBD1 is a possible D gene (6 bases). From germline, CDR1 is MNHNY and CDR2 SVGAGI (reference sequence). V lost 2 bases and J 3 bases, leaving 14 bases between the germline ends. The CDR3 consists of 15 residues.

This sequence joins TRBV5-1 and TRBJ2-7; 11 nucleotides match TRBD1. The length of the CDR3 is 17 residues. Germline lookup yields CDR1 SGHRS and CDR2 YFSETQ. Losses at the gene ends were 2 bases for V and 2 bases for J; bases not matched to a gene: 9. The CDR3 spells CASSFGQGANLPYEQYF. The CDR3 DNA is TGCGCCAGCAGCTTTGGACAGGGGGCGAACTTGCCCTACGAGCAGTACTTC.

This chain links TRBV19 with TRBJ2-5; D perhaps matches TRBD1 (5 bases). The CDR3 spans 12 residues. The germline CDR1 and CDR2 sequences are LNHDA and SQIVND (reference sequence). CDR3 region: CVPSGIGETQYF. CDR3 DNA sequence: TGTGTCCCCTCAGGGATCGGGGAGACCCAGTACTTC.

The V and J genes are TRBV4-1 and TRBJ2-3, with TRBD2 identical over 9 bases. This CDR3 has 15 residues. Germline loops: CDR1 MGHRA, CDR2 YSYEKL. The J segment lost 1 base and the V segment lost 1 base, leaving 0 bases of the junction unmatched. The CDR3 region has the DNA TGCGCCAGCAGCCAAGTAGCGGGAGGCACAGATACGCAGTATTTT. The encoded protein is CASSQVAGGTDTQYF.

This chain links TRBV9 with TRBJ2-5, with 7 nucleotides matching TRBD2. V was pared by 1 base and J by 5 bases, with 14 bases of the junction left unmatched. Germline CDR1 is SGDLS and CDR2 is YYNGEE. This CDR3 has 17 residues. The CDR3 nucleotides read TGTGCCAGCAGCGTATGGAGGGGCGGGAGCGGCGTGGAGACCCAGTACTTC. The encoded protein is CASSVWRGGSGVETQYF.

The rearrangement uses TRBV2 and TRBJ1-5; no clear D gene. V was clipped by 5 bases and J by 5 bases, with 13 bases between them. The germline gives CDR1 SNHLY, CDR2 FYNNEI. The CDR3 runs to 14 residues. CDR3 amino acids: CASSLSEGHQPQHF. CDR3 coding DNA: TGTGCCAGCAGTCTTTCGGAGGGTCATCAGCCCCAGCATTTT.

V and J are TRBV6-5 and TRBJ1-1, with D unclear. CDR3 length: 13 residues. Germline CDR1 and CDR2: MNHEY and SVGAGI. Trimming shortened V by 4 bases and J by 1 base, and 7 bases separated the two germline ends. CDR3 nucleotides: TGTGCCAGCAGTTTCCGGGGGAACACTGAAGCTTTCTTT. This sequence encodes CASSFRGNTEAFF.

This rearrangement joins TRBV7-8 to TRBJ2-5, with D hard to call. The CDR3 length is 13 residues. Trimming removed 0 bases at V and 9 bases at J, with 11 bases between. Germline V lookup: CDR1 SGHVS, CDR2 FQNEAQ. CDR3 sequence (DNA): TGTGCCAGCAGCTTAGCCCTGGGTAGGTCCCAGTACTTC. Encoded protein: CASSLALGRSQYF.

The V gene is TRBV21-1, the J gene TRBJ1-6; TRBD1 was called by the table and not checked on the DNA. TRBV21-1 is an annotated pseudogene. The CDR3 has 16 residues. The CDR3 reads CASSKEPGQAFSPLHF. CDR3 DNA: TGTGCCAGCAGCAAAGAGCCGGGACAGGCTTTTTCACCCCTCCACTTT.